What follows are 27 T cell receptor beta chains derived from one specimen sequenced in a study of shared clonotypes between healthy human individuals. Profiling relied on immunoSEQ multiplex PCR, and the TCRdb table lists in-frame clones only, not all of them. The table has roughly 2.5 million clones, around 90% seen once. Sequenced sample: naive CD4+ T cells sorted from blood. Subset in this sample: CD45RA+ positively selected. These receptor sequences come from a man aged 18 to 30 in good health.

The V gene is TRBV4-1, the J gene TRBJ2-3; the D gene is possibly TRBD2 (6 bases). This CDR3 has 18 amino acids. Trimming shortened V by 4 bases and J by 2 bases, and 22 bases separated the two germline ends. Germline V gives CDR1 MGHRA, CDR2 YSYEKL. This CDR3 is CASSRDLGQGLSTDTQYF. The CDR3 nucleotides are TGCGCCAGCAGCCGTGACCTTGGGCAGGGACTCTCCACAGATACGCAGTATTTT.

This chain connects TRBV6-5 to TRBJ1-1; D not certain. Trimming removed 7 bases from V and 1 base from J, with 10 bases in between. There are 13 residues in the CDR3. The germline V gene has CDR1 MNHEY and CDR2 SVGAGI. For the CDR3, the DNA is TGTGCCAGCAAACTGGACGGGAACACTGAAGCTTTCTTT. Translating gives CASKLDGNTEAFF.

The rearrangement joins TRBV19 to TRBJ2-3; 13 bases are shared with TRBD2. The CDR3 contains 18 residues. The junction had 6 bases not matched to a gene; V was cut back by 3 bases and J by 0 bases. Germline V lookup: CDR1 LNHDA, CDR2 SQIVND (reference sequence). CDR3 in amino acids: CASSMRTSGSLSTDTQYF. The CDR3 region has the DNA TGTGCCAGTAGTATGAGGACTAGCGGGAGCCTTAGCACAGATACGCAGTATTTT.

This clone was observed a few times. This sequence joins TRBV7-2 and TRBJ1-5; D remains ambiguous. This CDR3 has 16 residues. V lost 2 bases to trimming and J lost 1 base, with 12 bases between them. CDR1 is SGHTA and CDR2 is FQGNSA in the germline V gene. CDR3 loop: CASSLRAGLSNQPQHF. CDR3 sequence (DNA): TGTGCCAGCAGCTTAAGGGCAGGCCTAAGCAATCAGCCCCAGCATTTT.

This clone was found once. V is TRBV10-3 and J is TRBJ2-2; either TRBD1 or TRBD2 may supply D (5 bases each). Germline CDR1 is ENHRY and CDR2 is SYGVKD. The V and J ends lost 2 bases and 8 bases respectively, with 12 bases between them. The CDR3 covers 14 residues. The CDR3 is CAISEPLGAGELFF. CDR3 in DNA: TGTGCCATCAGTGAGCCCCTCGGGGCGGGGGAGCTGTTTTTT.

Remarks on this clone: At one boundary the junction diverges from the germline segment, which might be a read error. The J gene is TRBJ2-7, the V gene TRBV30; 9 bases line up with TRBD2. CDR1 and CDR2 (germline): GTSNPN, SVGIG (reference sequence). CDR3 length: 14 residues. CDR3 region: CAWSVGLAGYGQYF. The CDR3, as DNA: TGTGCCTGGAGTGTAGGGCTAGCGGGGTACGGGCAGTACTTC. The whole variable domain, filled in from reference TRBV30 and TRBJ2-7, reads SQTIHQWPATLVQPVGSPLSLECTVEGTSNPNLYWYRQAAGRGLQLLFYSVGIGQISSEVPQNLSASRPQDRQFILSSKKLLLSDSGFYLCAWSVGLAGYGQYFGPGTRLTVT.

V and J are TRBV10-3 and TRBJ2-5, with 8 bases that match TRBD1. The CDR3 totals 17 residues. After removal of 3 bases from V and 5 bases from J, the junction contained 14 bases not matched to a gene. Germline-derived CDR1 and CDR2 are ENHRY and SYGVKD. The CDR3 nucleotides read TGTGCCATCAGTGAAGTGGGGACAGGAGGTAGTGCGGAGACCCAGTACTTC. It yields the protein CAISEVGTGGSAETQYF.

The rearrangement links TRBV10-3 to TRBJ2-7, with D unresolved. With 5 bases removed from V and 3 bases from J, the gap between germline ends came to 5 bases. The CDR3 has 11 residues. In germline, CDR1 is ENHRY, CDR2 SYGVKD. CDR3 in DNA: TGTGCCATCAGTTCAGACTACGAGCAGTACTTC. Protein sequence: CAISSDYEQYF.

This clone was seen once. This chain joins TRBV19 and TRBJ1-1; 7 bases are shared with TRBD1. This CDR3 is built from 12 residues. The V and J ends lost 5 bases and 10 bases, in that order; junction bases with no gene match: 7. The V gene's germline CDR1 is LNHDA and CDR2 SQIVND (reference sequence). CDR3 protein: CASSPRTGTAFF. The CDR3 DNA sequence: TGTGCCAGTAGTCCCCGGACAGGCACAGCTTTCTTT. The entire variable domain, with the rest obtained from reference TRBV19 and TRBJ1-1, is as follows: DGGITQSPKYLFRKEGQNVTLSCEQNLNHDAMYWYRQDPGQGLRLIYYSQIVNDFQKGDIAEGYSVSREKKESFPLTVTSAQKNPTAFYLCASSPRTGTAFFGQGTRLTVV.

The chain recombines TRBV7-9 with TRBJ1-4; TRBD1 is a possible D gene (6 bases). V was pared by 5 bases and J by 5 bases, with 12 bases between. The CDR3 consists of 14 residues. Germline V CDR1 and CDR2: SEHNR, FQNEAQ (reference sequence). The CDR3 DNA follows: TGTGCCAGCAGCGTAGGACAGCGAAATGAAAAACTGTTTTTT. Its protein product is CASSVGQRNEKLFF.

This clone was counted between two and nine times. The chain combines TRBV30 with TRBJ1-5; TRBD1 might be the D (6 bases). The CDR3 length is 13 residues. The V end was cut by 2 bases, the J end by 5 bases, with 10 bases between. Germline CDR1 GTSNPN, CDR2 SVGIG (reference sequence). The CDR3 spells CAWSLSGDQPQHF. Here the CDR3 DNA reads TGTGCCTGGAGTCTGTCAGGGGATCAGCCCCAGCATTTT.

The chain links TRBV9 to TRBJ2-1; 8 positions agree with TRBD1. Trimming cost V 0 bases and J 5 bases; bases outside gene matches: 7. The germline V gene has CDR1 SGDLS and CDR2 YYNGEE. The CDR3 length is 16 residues. CDR3 in DNA: TGTGCCAGCAGCGTAGCTGGGCAGGGGGCCCACAATGAGCAGTTCTTC. Translation: CASSVAGQGAHNEQFF.

This clone has just one count. This chain uses TRBV4-1 with TRBJ2-3; 9 nucleotides agree with TRBD1. Unmatched junction bases numbered 3, after V lost 0 bases and J lost 2 bases. CDR3 size: 16 residues. Germline-derived CDR1 and CDR2 are MGHRA and YSYEKL. CDR3: CASSQEDRGFTDTQYF. CDR3 nucleotide sequence: TGCGCCAGCAGCCAAGAGGACAGGGGATTCACAGATACGCAGTATTTT.

In this sample, this clone turned up a few times. The chain carries TRBV30 and TRBJ1-6; D gene unclear. Germline V gene data show CDR1 as GTSNPN and CDR2 as SVGIG (reference sequence). The CDR3 has 12 amino acids. V was clipped by 3 bases and J by 6 bases, with 6 bases between them. CDR3 DNA: TGTGCCTGGAGCGAAGCTAATTCACCCCTCCACTTT. Translation gives CAWSEANSPLHF.

The chain uses TRBV4-1 and TRBJ1-1, with 11 bases that match TRBD1. Germline V gives CDR1 MGHRA, CDR2 YSYEKL. The CDR3 has 15 amino acids. J gave up 7 bases and V 4 bases, and 8 bases lay outside the gene matches. The CDR3 loop is CASSRPGQGADEAFF. CDR3 bases: TGCGCCAGCAGCCGCCCTGGACAGGGGGCTGATGAAGCTTTCTTT.

V and J are TRBV6-6 and TRBJ2-7; D tentatively reads TRBD1 or TRBD2 (6 bases each). CDR3 length: 14 amino acids. The V end lost 4 bases, the J end lost 4 bases, and 14 bases lay between the germline ends. Germline values: CDR1 MNHNY, CDR2 SVGAGI (reference sequence). Here the CDR3 reads CASSSRTGRYEQYF. The CDR3 bases are TGTGCCAGCAGTTCCCGAACAGGGAGGTACGAGCAGTACTTC.

The chain uses TRBV21-1 and TRBJ1-2. TRBV21-1 is tagged as a pseudogene. This CDR3 contains 16 residues. The CDR3: CASSTNRSGTAYGYTF. For the CDR3, the DNA is TGTGCCAGCAGCACAAATCGTAGCGGGACAGCCTATGGCTACACCTTC.

The chain combines TRBV6-1 with TRBJ2-2; no clear D gene. The CDR3 consists of 18 residues. The V end was cut by 4 bases, the J end by 0 bases, with 18 bases between. Germline lookup yields CDR1 MNHNS and CDR2 SASEGT. The CDR3 loop is CASSAALVVGSNTGELFF. DNA for the CDR3: TGTGCCAGCAGTGCCGCCTTGGTAGTGGGATCGAACACCGGGGAGCTGTTTTTT.

To note about this clone: The same CDR3 also results from other DNA sequences found in this sample. The chain joins TRBV5-4 to TRBJ2-3, with D possibly matching TRBD1 (5 bases). Germline V gives CDR1 SGHNT, CDR2 YYREEE (reference sequence). The germline V and J ends were trimmed by 3 bases and 3 bases, with 8 bases remaining between them. This CDR3 comprises 13 residues. The CDR3: CASSSQGTDTQYF. The DNA of the CDR3 is TGTGCCAGCAGCTCCCAGGGAACAGATACGCAGTATTTT.

CDR3 in amino acids: CASSASDGGYTF. The CDR3 region has the DNA TGTGCCAGCAGCGCTTCTGATGGGGGCTACACCTTC. This chain links TRBV5-4 with TRBJ1-2; no definite D call. With 4 bases removed from V and 8 bases from J, the gap between germline ends came to 12 bases. The CDR3 is 12 amino acids. The V gene's germline CDR1 is SGHNT and CDR2 YYREEE (reference sequence).

The chain has TRBV5-6 and TRBJ2-7; D is ambiguous. The CDR3 is 15 residues long. Per germline, CDR1 SGHDT and CDR2 YYEEEE. Between the trimmed V and J ends, which lost 0 bases and 3 bases, there was a span of 13 bases. The CDR3 DNA sequence: TGTGCCAGCAGCTTGGTGGGTAGCTTCGGCTACGAGCAGTACTTC. Translation: CASSLVGSFGYEQYF.

The chain recombines TRBV6-4 with TRBJ2-3; D is ambiguous. Trimming shortened V by 5 bases and J by 3 bases, and 15 bases separated the two germline ends. The CDR3 runs 15 residues. Germline lookup yields CDR1 MRHNA and CDR2 SNTAGT. CDR3 residues: CASSLNSFGTDTQYF. The CDR3 region has the DNA TGTGCCAGCAGTCTGAATAGCTTCGGGACAGATACGCAGTATTTT.

This rearrangement joins TRBV27 to TRBJ2-1; the D call may be TRBD1 or TRBD2 (6 bases each). The CDR3 runs to 15 residues. Germline values: CDR1 MNHEY, CDR2 SMNVEV (reference sequence). V was shortened by 5 bases and J by 6 bases, with 17 bases between the two germline ends. CDR3 loop: CASSPGGRGGNEQFF. CDR3 nucleotide sequence: TGTGCCAGCAGTCCTGGGGGCAGGGGAGGCAATGAGCAGTTCTTC.

The chain has TRBV11-2 and TRBJ2-5, with 7 bases matching TRBD1. Germline CDR1 SGHAT, CDR2 FQNNGV. The junction had 14 bases not matched to a gene; V was cut back by 3 bases and J by 4 bases. The length of the CDR3 is 17 residues. CDR3 protein: CASSFRSGAYRGETQYF. The CDR3 DNA sequence: TGTGCCAGCAGCTTCAGATCCGGGGCCTACAGGGGAGAGACCCAGTACTTC.

The CDR3 loop is CASSRELTQYF. In DNA, the CDR3 is TGTGCCAGCAGTCGAGAGCTTACGCAGTATTTT. The chain has TRBV7-2 and TRBJ2-3; D unresolved. The CDR3 has 11 residues. CDR1 and CDR2 (germline): SGHTA, FQGNSA. The V end was cut by 6 bases, the J end by 8 bases, with 9 bases between. Drawing the rest from reference TRBV7-2 and TRBJ2-3, the complete variable domain is GAGVSQSPSNKVTEKGKDVELRCDPISGHTALYWYRQSLGQGLEFLIYFQGNSAPDKSGLPSDRFSAERTGGSVSTLTIQRTQQEDSAVYLCASSRELTQYFGPGTRLTVL.

This clone is a singleton in its sample. The V gene is TRBV28, the J gene TRBJ1-4; D gene unclear. The CDR3 covers 14 residues. Germline assignment: CDR1 MDHEN and CDR2 SYDVKM. V was clipped by 5 bases and J by 4 bases, with 11 bases between them. CDR3: CASSRGSYNEKLFF. CDR3 bases: TGTGCCAGCAGTCGTGGCAGCTATAATGAAAAACTGTTTTTT.

The J gene is TRBJ2-7, the V gene TRBV10-3; the match to TRBD2 covers 13 bases. CDR3 length equals 15 residues. Unmatched junction bases numbered 4, after V lost 6 bases and J lost 2 bases. Germline loops: CDR1 ENHRY, CDR2 SYGVKD. Here the CDR3 reads CAISSGLAGAYEQYF. CDR3 in DNA: TGTGCCATCAGCTCCGGACTAGCGGGAGCCTACGAGCAGTACTTC.